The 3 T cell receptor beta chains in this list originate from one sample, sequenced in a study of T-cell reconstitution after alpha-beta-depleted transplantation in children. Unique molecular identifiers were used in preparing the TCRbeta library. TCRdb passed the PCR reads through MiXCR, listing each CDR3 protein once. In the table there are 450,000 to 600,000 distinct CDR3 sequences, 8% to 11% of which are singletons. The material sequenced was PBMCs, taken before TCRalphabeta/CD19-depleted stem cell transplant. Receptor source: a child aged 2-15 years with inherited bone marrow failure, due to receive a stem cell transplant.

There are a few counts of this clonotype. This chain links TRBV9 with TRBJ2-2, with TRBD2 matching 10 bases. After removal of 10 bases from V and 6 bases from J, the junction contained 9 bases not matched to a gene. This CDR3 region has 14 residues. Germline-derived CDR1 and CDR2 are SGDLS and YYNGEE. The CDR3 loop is CALIEGLAPGELFF. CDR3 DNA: TGTGCCCTCATTGAGGGACTAGCGCCCGGGGAGCTGTTTTTT.

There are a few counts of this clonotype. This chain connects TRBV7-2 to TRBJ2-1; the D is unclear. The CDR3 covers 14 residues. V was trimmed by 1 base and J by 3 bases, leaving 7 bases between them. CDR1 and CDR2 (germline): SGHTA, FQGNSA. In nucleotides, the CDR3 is TGTGCCAGCAGCTTAGTCGGAGTCTACAATGAGCAGTTCTTC. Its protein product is CASSLVGVYNEQFF.

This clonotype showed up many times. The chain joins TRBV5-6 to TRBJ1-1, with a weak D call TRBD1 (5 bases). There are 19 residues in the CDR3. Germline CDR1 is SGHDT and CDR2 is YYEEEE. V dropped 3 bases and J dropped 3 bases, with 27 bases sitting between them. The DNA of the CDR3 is TGTGCCAGCAGCTCATACATTAACGCCAGGACCCGGGGGGACACTGAAGCTTTCTTT. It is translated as CASSSYINARTRGDTEAFF.